One and the same sample provided the 24 T cell receptor delta chains below, sequenced in a study of γδ T cells in repeated Plasmodium falciparum infection. TCRdb ran CATT on the multiplex PCR reads. The sample has around 46,000 delta-chain clones, roughly 2% seen once; the top ten hold roughly 25%. Gammadelta T cells were flow-sorted from PBMC into Vgamma9/Vdelta2+ and Vdelta2-negative populations for bulk analysis. Sequenced: gamma-delta T cells from blood. The receptor source for this set is a pool of human donors (malaria-infected and uninfected, not separated).

This clone showed up just a few times. The protein recorded in TCRdb matches a much larger clone and deviates from this DNA's translation at residue 3, suggesting a read error; the protein here is obtained by translating the DNA. The V call is TRDV2, the J call TRDJ1; 7 nucleotides agree with TRDD3. The J gene was not available in TCRdb and was assigned here by matching the DNA to germline segments. The CDR3 spans 13 residues. CDR1 and CDR2 from the germline V gene are GEAIGNYY and EKD. The CDR3 nucleotides are TGTGCCTATGACAGAGGGATACCCGATAAACTCATCTTT. Translated: CAYDRGIPDKLIF.

Turning to this clone: The protein recorded in TCRdb matches a much larger clone and deviates from this DNA's translation at residue 15, suggesting a read error; the protein here is obtained by translating the DNA. The V and J genes are TRDV3 and TRDJ1; 9 nucleotides align to TRDD3. This CDR3 has 17 amino acids. Looked up from germline, CDR1 is TVYSNPD and CDR2 is GDNSRS (reference sequence). CDR3 protein: CAQRLRTGGPYTDKIIF. The CDR3 nucleotides are TGTGCTCAAAGGTTAAGGACTGGGGGACCCTACACCGATAAAATCATCTTT.

As for this clone: A read error is likely here: a far larger clone is one base away. The sample contains more than one DNA sequence encoding this CDR3. The rearrangement uses TRDV3 and TRDJ1, with 10 nucleotides matching TRDD3. Here the J gene came from matching the DNA to germline, since TCRdb omits it. This CDR3 region has 16 residues. Germline CDR1 and CDR2: TVYSNPD and GDNSRS (reference sequence). J was trimmed by 2 bases and V by 2 bases; bases with no gene match: 11. This CDR3 is CAFFSGKLGDTDKLIF. DNA for the CDR3: TGTGCCTTTTTCTCTGGAAAACTGGGGGATACCGATAAACTCATCTTT.

This clone was counted only a few times. A far larger clone lies a single base away; this is likely a read error. For the V gene the call is TRDV3; the J gene has no call. The germline CDR1 and CDR2 sequences are TVYSNPD and GDNSRS (reference sequence). This CDR3 spans 12 amino acids. For the CDR3, the DNA is TGTGCCTTTATCTCCCTTTACCATGAGCTCATCTTT. Encoded protein: CAFISLYHELIF.

For this clone: A far larger clone is one nucleotide away, so this likely arose from a read error. Distinct nucleotide sequences in the sample also encode this CDR3. The CDR3 sequence: CALGDIVFPLLWDGSTDKLIF. In nucleotides, the CDR3 is TGTGCTCTTGGGGATATAGTCTTCCCCTTACTGTGGGATGGGTCTACTGATAAACTCATCTTT. The rearrangement uses TRDV1 and TRDJ1; D possibly matches TRDD1, TRDD2 or TRDD3 (5 bases each). The J gene, absent from TCRdb, was called here by matching the DNA to germline. The germline V and J ends were trimmed by 3 bases and 5 bases, with 34 bases remaining between them. Germline V gene lookup returns CDR1 TSWWSYY and CDR2 QGS. This CDR3 comprises 21 residues.

This clone was observed a handful of times. The protein TCRdb gives is from a much larger clone and does not agree with this DNA's translation at residue 12, likely a read error; the protein shown here comes from the DNA. V gene TRDV2 combines with J gene TRDJ1; 8 nucleotides match TRDD3. The J gene, left out of TCRdb, was set here by checking the DNA against germline. With 4 bases clipped from V and 7 bases from J, the junction kept 16 bases outside the gene matches. This CDR3 comprises 16 residues. The germline CDR1 and CDR2 sequences are GEAIGNYY and EKD. Here the CDR3 reads CACEGLGGLNGGKLIF. The CDR3 region has the DNA TGTGCCTGTGAAGGGCTTGGGGGATTAAATGGCGGTAAACTCATCTTT.

This clone came up a few times. TCRdb's entry gives the protein of a much larger clone, which mismatches this DNA's translation at residue 6, likely from a read error; the protein reported here is translated from the DNA. The J gene is TRDJ1, the V gene TRDV3, with a possible D match to TRDD3 (6 bases). The CDR3 loop spans 18 amino acids. V dropped 1 base and J dropped 0 bases, with 24 bases sitting between them. CDR1 TVYSNPD and CDR2 GDNSRS come from the germline V gene (reference sequence). The DNA for the CDR3 is TGTGCCTTTAAGGACCACGTTGGGGGTTACCGAGACACCGATAAACTCATCTTT. Protein: CAFKDHVGGYRDTDKLIF.

As concerns this clone: A far more abundant clone sits one base away, making this likely a read error. The sample holds other DNA sequences that translate to the same CDR3. The V call is TRAV36/DV7, the J call TRDJ1; unclear D gene. CDR3 length: 12 amino acids. V lost 5 bases and J 5 bases, leaving 13 bases between the germline ends. Per germline, CDR1 VTNFRS and CDR2 LTSSGIE (reference sequence). CDR3 nucleotides: TGTGCTGTAAGAGGAACAACTGATAAACTCATCTTT. Amino acid sequence: CAVRGTTDKLIF.

This clone showed up just a few times. This likely reflects a read error, since a far larger clone is one base away. This sample also contains other DNA sequences that code for the same CDR3. V and J are TRDV1 and TRDJ1, with 13 bases aligning to TRDD3. No J segment appears in TCRdb, so it was assigned here by matching the sequence to germline. The CDR3 covers 22 residues. The germline V gene has CDR1 TSWWSYY and CDR2 QGS. Germline trimming cut 3 bases from V and 2 bases from J; bases unmatched to any gene: 21. The CDR3, as DNA: TGTGCTCTTGGGGAGATTTCCTACTTGTACTGGGGGATACGTTCACCAACCGATAAACTCATCTTT. Its protein product is CALGEISYLYWGIRSPTDKLIF.

Details on this clone: The TCRdb protein, from a much larger clone, departs from this DNA's translation at residue 14, likely by read error; the protein shown derives from the DNA. CDR3 sequence reads: CACDTVMGSRRMGGTDKLIF. CDR3 bases: TGTGCCTGTGACACCGTAATGGGGTCGAGGAGAATGGGGGGTACCGATAAACTCATCTTT. The chain is built from TRDV2 and TRDJ1; D is possibly TRDD3 (6 bases). The J gene, not given by TCRdb, was assigned here from a germline match of the nucleotide sequence. The V gene lost 0 bases and the J gene lost 2 bases, with 27 bases spanning the gap. CDR1 is GEAIGNYY, CDR2 EKD, per germline. The CDR3 is made up of 20 amino acids.

Points on this clone: The mismatch at residue 12 between this DNA's translation and the TCRdb protein of a much larger clone likely reflects a read error; the protein shown is translated from the DNA. V and J are TRDV1 and TRDJ1; 9 nucleotides align to TRDD3. No J segment appears in TCRdb, so it was assigned here by matching the sequence to germline. The germline CDR1 and CDR2 sequences are TSWWSYY and QGS. The CDR3 runs to 20 residues. The V and J ends lost 3 bases and 0 bases, in that order; junction bases with no gene match: 17. The CDR3 region is CALGDLGTYWGTTNTDKLIF. CDR3 in DNA: TGTGCTCTTGGGGACCTAGGCACGTACTGGGGGACTACCAACACCGATAAACTCATCTTT.

A remark on this clone: TCRdb lists the protein of a much larger clone for this DNA, which differs at residue 3, so this is likely a read error; the protein given here is translated from the DNA itself. V gene TRDV3 combines with J gene TRDJ1; D is unclear. Assignment of the J gene here rests on matching the DNA to germline, because TCRdb gives none. Germline V lookup: CDR1 TVYSNPD, CDR2 GDNSRS (reference sequence). V lost 5 bases and J lost 0, with 43 bases in between. CDR3 length equals 23 residues. For the CDR3, the DNA is TGTGCCGGACGAGAACTGCAGCCTTACCCCATCCCCCTCAAAGCCCCGTACACCGATAAACTCATCTTT. Translation gives CAGRELQPYPIPLKAPYTDKLIF.

This clone has only a few counts. With only one base between it and a far larger clone, this is likely a read error. The sample holds other DNA sequences that translate to the same CDR3. The chain carries TRDV1 and TRDJ1; 10 bases line up with TRDD3. Here the J gene was assigned by germline matching of the DNA, as TCRdb has none. CDR1 and CDR2 (germline): TSWWSYY, QGS. Losses at the gene ends were 5 bases for V and 0 bases for J; bases not matched to a gene: 27. The CDR3 length is 23 residues. The CDR3: CALGSPYSSAFHRGIRYTDKLIF. CDR3 in DNA: TGTGCTCTTGGGTCTCCGTATAGTTCAGCCTTCCATAGGGGGATACGTTACACCGATAAACTCATCTTT.

This sequence joins TRAV38-2/DV8 and TRDJ1; the match to TRDD3 covers 8 bases. TCRdb lists no J gene, so it was determined here by aligning the DNA to germline. There are 20 residues in the CDR3. Germline CDR1 reads TSESDYY; CDR2 reads QEAYKQQN. J was trimmed by 0 bases and V by 10 bases; bases with no gene match: 26. The CDR3: CAIGASSFRDTMPYTDKLIF. CDR3 nucleotide sequence: TGTGCTATAGGAGCAAGTTCCTTTAGGGATACGATGCCGTACACCGATAAACTCATCTTT.

In regard to this clone: With a far larger clone one base away, a read error is the likely cause. This sample includes further DNA sequences coding for the same CDR3. This chain joins TRDV2 and TRDJ1; possibly TRDD3 for D (5 bases). Germline matching of the DNA provided the J gene here, since TCRdb leaves it blank. The V end was cut by 0 bases, the J end by 5 bases, with 15 bases between. This CDR3 has 15 amino acids. Germline V gene sequence: CDR1 GEAIGNYY, CDR2 EKD. This CDR3 is CACDTVVTRGDKLIF. As DNA, the CDR3 is TGTGCCTGTGACACCGTAGTAACCAGGGGAGATAAACTCATCTTT.

A note on this clone: TCRdb attributes to this sequence the protein of a much larger clone, which differs from the DNA translation at residue 10; a read error is likely, and the protein displayed is translated from the DNA. The chain uses TRDV1 and TRDJ2, with D possibly matching TRDD2 (6 bases). CDR1 and CDR2 from the germline V gene are TSWWSYY and QGS. This CDR3 is 26 amino acids long. Trimming took 0 bases from V and 6 from J, leaving 44 bases between them. The CDR3 sequence: CALGELISRRNRVYLLPPLRAAQLFF. CDR3 bases: TGTGCTCTTGGGGAACTAATATCACGCCGGAATAGAGTATACCTCCTACCCCCGCTTCGGGCAGCACAACTCTTCTTT.

As regards this clone: Translating this DNA gives a protein that differs at residue 7 from the TCRdb one, which belongs to a much larger clone; a read error is likely, and the protein shown is this translation. The J gene was not called, though the V gene is TRDV3. The CDR3 consists of 14 residues. Germline-derived CDR1 and CDR2 are TVYSNPD and GDNSRS (reference sequence). The CDR3 bases are TGTGCCTCCGGGGGCCGACCGGGGGAACTCCCTCTCATCTTT. It codes for CASGGRPGELPLIF.

To note about this clone: This DNA's translation differs at residue 8 from TCRdb's protein, which comes from a much larger clone; a read error is likely, and the protein shown is translated from the DNA. The chain joins TRDV1 to TRDJ1; TRDD3 might be the D (6 bases). No J segment appears in TCRdb, so it was assigned here by matching the sequence to germline. The CDR3 is made up of 20 amino acids. Germline values: CDR1 TSWWSYY, CDR2 QGS. The ends were cut back, 8 bases at V and 2 bases at J, with 33 bases in the middle. This chain's CDR3 is CALPHQHDSPATGWTDKLIF. The CDR3 DNA reads as TGTGCTCTTCCACACCAACATGATTCCCCTGCTACTGGGTGGACCGATAAACTCATCTTT.

This clone was seen a few times. A read error is the likely source, as a far larger clone sits one nucleotide away. The same CDR3 also results from other DNA sequences found in this sample. The J gene is TRDJ1, the V gene TRDV1; a weak D match, TRDD2 (7 bases). No J segment appears in TCRdb, so it was assigned here by matching the sequence to germline. The CDR3 has 20 residues. Germline V gene lookup returns CDR1 TSWWSYY and CDR2 QGS. In nucleotides, the CDR3 is TGCGCTCTTGGGGAACCCTTGGCCTTCCTCAATACTGGGACGGCCGATAAACTCATCTTT. It yields the protein CALGEPLAFLNTGTADKLIF.

A remark on this clone: This likely reflects a read error, since a far larger clone is one base away. The sample holds other DNA sequences that translate to the same CDR3. The chain employs TRDV1 and TRDJ1; TRDD2 matches at 7 bases. In the absence of a J gene in TCRdb, the DNA was matched to germline to assign it here. The CDR3 runs to 21 residues. CDR1 is TSWWSYY, CDR2 QGS, per germline. The trim removed 1 base at V and 0 bases at J, leaving 20 bases unmatched. The CDR3 region is CALGEPFLRGLLHPYTDKLIF. CDR3 coding DNA: TGTGCTCTTGGGGAACCTTTCCTACGTGGTTTGCTGCACCCCTACACCGATAAACTCATCTTT.

This clone is termed medium-sized. This chain links TRDV2 with TRDJ1; D might be TRDD3 (5 bases). Germline V CDR1 and CDR2: GEAIGNYY, EKD. The length of the CDR3 is 16 residues. The V end was cut by 0 bases, the J end by 1 base, with 14 bases between. DNA for the CDR3: TGTGCCTGTGACACCGATCGGGGGTATGTCACCGATAAACTCATCTTT. Its protein product is CACDTDRGYVTDKLIF.

The sample holds many counts of this clone. A read error is the likely source, as a far larger clone sits one nucleotide away. The sample holds other DNA sequences that translate to the same CDR3. The genes are TRDV2 and TRDJ1, with 7 bases aligning to TRDD2. As TCRdb names no J gene, one was assigned here on the basis of a DNA match to germline. The J segment lost 0 bases and the V segment lost 2 bases, leaving 29 bases of the junction unmatched. Germline CDR1 reads GEAIGNYY; CDR2 reads EKD. There are 23 residues in the CDR3. CDR3 sequence (DNA): TGTGCCTGTGACATGGTCGGATTCCTCCCAAACCTTCCTGCCGGAGCGTACACCGATAAACTCATCTTT. Its protein is CACDMVGFLPNLPAGAYTDKLIF.

This clone was picked up a small number of times. A far larger clone is a single base away, which makes a read error likely. Different DNA sequences within this sample yield the same CDR3. The chain couples TRDV1 to TRDJ1, with 13 bases identical to TRDD3. In the absence of a J gene in TCRdb, the DNA was matched to germline to assign it here. This CDR3 has 25 residues. Germline assignment: CDR1 TSWWSYY and CDR2 QGS. The V segment lost 2 bases and the J segment 3 bases; nucleotides outside the gene matches: 30. CDR3 nucleotides: TGTGCTCTTGGGGAATTACAGTCTTCCTACACAAAAACTGGGGGATACGCGTCCTCCCCCGATAAACTCATCTTT. Translating gives CALGELQSSYTKTGGYASSPDKLIF.

Points on this clone: Only one base separates this from a far larger clonotype, so it likely reflects a read error. The sample has other DNA sequences that encode this CDR3 too. With the J gene uncalled, the V gene is TRDV3; TRDD3, the table's D call, was not compared with the DNA. Germline CDR1 TVYSNPD, CDR2 GDNSRS (reference sequence). The CDR3 runs to 20 residues. The chain's CDR3 is CAFRVYLYEYWGVYTDKLIF. CDR3 bases: TGTGCCTTTAGGGTCTACCTCTACGAGTACTGGGGGGTCTACACCGATAAACTCATCTTC.